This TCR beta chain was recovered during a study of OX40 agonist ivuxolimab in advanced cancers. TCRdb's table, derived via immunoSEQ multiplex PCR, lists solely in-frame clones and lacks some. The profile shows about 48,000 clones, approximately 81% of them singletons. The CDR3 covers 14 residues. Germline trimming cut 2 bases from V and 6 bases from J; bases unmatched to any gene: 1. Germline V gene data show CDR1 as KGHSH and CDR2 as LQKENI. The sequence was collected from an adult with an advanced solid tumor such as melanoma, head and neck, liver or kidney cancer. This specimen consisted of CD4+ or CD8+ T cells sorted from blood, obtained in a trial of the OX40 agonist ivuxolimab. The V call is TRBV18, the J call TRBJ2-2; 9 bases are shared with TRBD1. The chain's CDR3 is CASSPRTGAGELFF. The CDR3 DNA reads TGTGCCAGCTCACCAAGGACAGGGGCCGGGGAGCTGTTTTTT.